The 14 T cell receptor beta chains below all came from one sample that was sequenced in a study of identifying expanded T cells in peripheral blood. Some clones are missing from TCRdb's copy, which holds only in-frame ones; the method was immunoSEQ multiplex PCR. The sample gives about 94,000 clones, 88% of which show up once; approximately 6% is in the top ten. The sample was blood. These receptors originate from a person aged 18-70 years in good health.

The chain uses TRBV11-2 and TRBJ2-5, with TRBD1 matching over 7 bases. J lost 4 bases, V lost 2 bases, and 7 bases had no gene match. The germline CDR1 and CDR2 sequences are SGHAT and FQNNGV. CDR3 length: 15 residues. The CDR3 region has the DNA TGTGCCAGCAGCTTAATGACAGGGTGGAGAGAGACCCAGTACTTC. Translated: CASSLMTGWRETQYF.

The chain carries TRBV5-4 and TRBJ1-2; no firm D call. Between the trimmed V and J ends, which lost 3 bases and 4 bases, there was a span of 10 bases. Germline lookup yields CDR1 SGHNT and CDR2 YYREEE (reference sequence). This CDR3 is built from 13 residues. CDR3 coding DNA: TGTGCCAGCAGCTCCAAGGACCGCTATGGCTACACCTTC. Amino acid sequence: CASSSKDRYGYTF.

This clone was counted only a few times. DNA of the CDR3: TGTGCCAGCAGACCCGGACAGAGAGCCTACGAGCAGTACTTC. As protein: CASRPGQRAYEQYF. This chain connects TRBV6-5 to TRBJ2-7; weak D call: TRBD1 (6 bases). The CDR3 totals 14 residues. The V gene's germline CDR1 is MNHEY and CDR2 SVGAGI. V was shortened by 6 bases and J by 2 bases, with 14 bases between the two germline ends.

The chain recombines TRBV4-1 with TRBJ1-5, with 7 bases fitting TRBD1. Germline V gives CDR1 MGHRA, CDR2 YSYEKL. This CDR3 has 15 residues. V lost 7 bases and J lost 1; bases outside the gene matches: 7. The CDR3 spells CASTLDRNSNQPQHF. In nucleotides, the CDR3 is TGCGCCAGCACCCTGGACAGGAACAGCAATCAGCCCCAGCATTTT.

This chain uses TRBV2 with TRBJ2-6, with 11 bases identical to TRBD1. The CDR3 consists of 17 residues. CDR1 and CDR2 from the germline V gene are SNHLY and FYNNEI. Germline trimming cut 4 bases from V and 2 bases from J; bases unmatched to any gene: 4. The CDR3 nucleotides read TGTGCCAGCAGTGGGGGGACAGGGGGTACTGGGGCCAACGTCCTGACTTTC. Residues: CASSGGTGGTGANVLTF.

This clone appeared once. Here the CDR3 reads CASSLVPGGTEAFF. CDR3 DNA: TGTGCCAGCAGCTTAGTCCCAGGGGGCACTGAAGCTTTCTTT. This chain joins TRBV11-2 and TRBJ1-1, with TRBD1 identical over 7 bases. The J segment lost 4 bases and the V segment lost 1 base, leaving 3 bases of the junction unmatched. The V gene's germline CDR1 is SGHAT and CDR2 FQNNGV. The CDR3 is 14 amino acids.

Only one count was recorded for this clone. The chain links TRBV11-2 to TRBJ1-2; no reliable D call. The CDR3 is 15 amino acids. V lost 8 bases to trimming and J lost 0 bases, with 16 bases between them. In germline, CDR1 is SGHAT, CDR2 FQNNGV. The DNA of the CDR3 is TGTGCCAGCGATCAAGGGAGTTCATCTAACTATGGCTACACCTTC. This translates into CASDQGSSSNYGYTF. Complete variable domain (other parts from reference TRBV11-2 and TRBJ1-2): EAGVAQSPRYKIIEKRQSVAFWCNPISGHATLYWYQQILGQGPKLLIQFQNNGVVDDSQLPKDRFSAERLKGVDSTLKIQPAKLEDSAVYLCASDQGSSSNYGYTFGSGTRLTVV.

This clone was seen just once. The chain has TRBV2 and TRBJ1-2, with TRBD1 matching over 9 bases. After removal of 6 bases from V and 8 bases from J, the junction contained 4 bases not matched to a gene. The CDR3 covers 12 residues. In germline, CDR1 is SNHLY, CDR2 FYNNEI. The CDR3 reads CASRGQGYGYTF. CDR3 DNA: TGTGCCAGCAGAGGACAGGGGTACGGCTACACCTTC.

The chain recombines TRBV2 with TRBJ1-2; TRBD1 agrees at 12 bases. CDR1 is SNHLY, CDR2 FYNNEI, per germline. This CDR3 is 16 amino acids long. V trimming: 4 bases; J trimming: 6 bases; junction bases outside the gene matches: 9. This chain's CDR3 is CASSAAGTGGRDGYTF. The CDR3 region has the DNA TGTGCCAGCAGTGCGGCCGGGACAGGGGGCCGGGATGGCTACACCTTC. Full variable domain (missing parts from reference TRBV2 and TRBJ1-2): EPEVTQTPSHQVTQMGQEVILRCVPISNHLYFYWYRQILGQKVEFLVSFYNNEISEKSEIFDDQFSVERPDGSNFTLKIRSTKLEDSAMYFCASSAAGTGGRDGYTFGSGTRLTVV.

The V and J genes are TRBV4-2 and TRBJ2-3; D possibly corresponds to TRBD2 (7 bases). The CDR3 is 17 amino acids. Germline V lookup: CDR1 LGHNA, CDR2 YNFKEQ. V was clipped by 0 bases and J by 6 bases, with 19 bases between them. The CDR3 here is CASSQDGAGAYPDTQYF. The CDR3 DNA follows: TGTGCCAGCAGCCAAGATGGGGCGGGGGCTTACCCCGATACGCAGTATTTT.

V gene TRBV7-2 combines with J gene TRBJ1-1; 11 bases line up with TRBD1. J lost 3 bases, V lost 5 bases, and 11 bases had no gene match. The germline V gene encodes CDR1 SGHTA and CDR2 FQGNSA. There are 17 residues in the CDR3. CDR3 sequence (DNA): TGTGCCAGCAGCCTAAAGGACAGGGGGCCCGGGCACACTGAAGCTTTCTTT. It encodes CASSLKDRGPGHTEAFF.

CDR3 amino acids: CASSRRLTTLDTEAFF. As DNA, the CDR3 is TGCGCCAGCAGCCGCCGACTGACCACCTTGGACACTGAAGCTTTCTTT. The chain uses TRBV4-3 and TRBJ1-1; D uncertain. This CDR3 spans 16 amino acids. Germline V gene data show CDR1 as LGHNA and CDR2 as YSLEER. Deletions cut 4 bases from V and 3 bases from J, with 18 bases between.

J is TRBJ2-4 and V is TRBV5-1; a possible D gene is TRBD2 (6 bases). CDR1 and CDR2 from the germline V gene are SGHRS and YFSETQ. The CDR3 spans 14 residues. V was clipped by 4 bases and J by 5 bases, with 13 bases between them. CDR3 amino acids: CASSAGPLENIQYF. CDR3 coding DNA: TGCGCCAGCAGCGCGGGACCCCTGGAAAACATTCAGTACTTC.

This chain links TRBV5-1 with TRBJ1-5; D may be TRBD1 (6 bases). The CDR3 sequence is 16 residues long. CDR1 and CDR2 (germline): SGHRS, YFSETQ. Trimming removed 7 bases from V and 0 bases from J, with 17 bases in between. CDR3 coding DNA: TGCGCCAGCTCCCTCGGGGGCGATTATAGCAATCAGCCCCAGCATTTT. Residues: CASSLGGDYSNQPQHF.